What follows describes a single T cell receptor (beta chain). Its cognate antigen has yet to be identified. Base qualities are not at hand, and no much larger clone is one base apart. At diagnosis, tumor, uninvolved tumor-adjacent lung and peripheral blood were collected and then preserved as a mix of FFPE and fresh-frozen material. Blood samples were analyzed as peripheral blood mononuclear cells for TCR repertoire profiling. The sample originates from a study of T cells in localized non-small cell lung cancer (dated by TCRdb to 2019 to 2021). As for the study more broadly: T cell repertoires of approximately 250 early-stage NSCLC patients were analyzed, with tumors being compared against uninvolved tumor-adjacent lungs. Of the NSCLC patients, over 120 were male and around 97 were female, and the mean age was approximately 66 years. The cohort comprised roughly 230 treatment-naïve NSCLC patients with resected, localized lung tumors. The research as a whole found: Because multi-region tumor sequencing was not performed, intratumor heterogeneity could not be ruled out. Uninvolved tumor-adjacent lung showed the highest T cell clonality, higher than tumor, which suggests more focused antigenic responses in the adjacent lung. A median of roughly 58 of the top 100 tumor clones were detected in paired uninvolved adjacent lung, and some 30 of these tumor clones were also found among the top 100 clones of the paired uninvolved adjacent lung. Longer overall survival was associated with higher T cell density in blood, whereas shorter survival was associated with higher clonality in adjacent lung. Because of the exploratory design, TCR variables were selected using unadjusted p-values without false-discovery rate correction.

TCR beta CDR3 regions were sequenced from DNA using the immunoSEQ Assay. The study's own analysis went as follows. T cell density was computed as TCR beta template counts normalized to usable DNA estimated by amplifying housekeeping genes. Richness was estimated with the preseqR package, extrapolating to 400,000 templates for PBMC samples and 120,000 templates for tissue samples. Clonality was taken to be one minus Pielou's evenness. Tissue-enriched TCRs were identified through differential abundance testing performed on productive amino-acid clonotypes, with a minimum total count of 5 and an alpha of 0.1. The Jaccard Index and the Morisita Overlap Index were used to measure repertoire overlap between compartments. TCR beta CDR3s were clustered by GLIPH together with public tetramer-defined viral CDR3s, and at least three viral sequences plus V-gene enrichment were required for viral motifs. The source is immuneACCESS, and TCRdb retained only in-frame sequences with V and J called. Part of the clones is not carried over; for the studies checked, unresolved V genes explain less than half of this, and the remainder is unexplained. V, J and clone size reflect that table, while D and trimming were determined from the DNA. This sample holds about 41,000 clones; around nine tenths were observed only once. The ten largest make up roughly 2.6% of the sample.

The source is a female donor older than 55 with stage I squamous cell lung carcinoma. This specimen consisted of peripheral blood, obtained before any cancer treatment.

In nucleotide form, the sequence is TGTGCCAGCAGCTTCAGGACGGGTGAGCAGTTCTTC. Translated, this gives CASSFRTGEQFF. Rearrangement joined TRBV7-2 to TRBJ2-1; a confident D gene designation cannot be given. The CDR3, from cysteine to phenylalanine, totals 12 residues. Solely the CDR3 DNA is kept, with 36 bases framed from the first base. Trimming removed 3 bases from V and 9 bases from J, leaving 9 bases between the germline ends. Looking up the germline V gene yields CDR1 SGHTA and CDR2 FQGNSA.